This T cell receptor (beta chain) was recorded in a study of blood T cell repertoires in COVID-19. At the level of the study: The study drew acute and convalescent COVID-19 samples from the United States, Italy and Spain.

Produced via immunoSEQ multiplex PCR; TCRdb's table is partial and in-frame only. This sample yields about 39,000 clones, of which approximately 90% are seen a single time; approximately 2% belongs to the top ten. The sequenced sample was peripheral blood. The source is a man aged 50 or older with active COVID-19.

As DNA, the CDR3 is TGTGCCAGTCGGCTAGCGGGAGGGCTCTCCTACGAGCAGTACTTC. It specifies CASRLAGGLSYEQYF. The chain recombines TRBV19 with TRBJ2-7; 12 bases align to TRBD2. CDR3 length: 15 residues. J gave up 0 bases and V 8 bases, and 5 bases lay outside the gene matches. In germline, CDR1 is LNHDA, CDR2 SQIVND (reference sequence).